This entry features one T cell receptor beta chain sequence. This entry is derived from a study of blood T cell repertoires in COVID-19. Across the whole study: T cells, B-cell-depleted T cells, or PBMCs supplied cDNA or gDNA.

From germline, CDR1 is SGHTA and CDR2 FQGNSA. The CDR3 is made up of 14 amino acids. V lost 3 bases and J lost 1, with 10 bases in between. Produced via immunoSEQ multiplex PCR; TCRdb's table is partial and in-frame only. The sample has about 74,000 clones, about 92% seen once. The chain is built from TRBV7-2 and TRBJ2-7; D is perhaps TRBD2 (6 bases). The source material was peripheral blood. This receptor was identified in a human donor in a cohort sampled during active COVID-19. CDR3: CASSLGGRSYEQYF. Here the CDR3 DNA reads TGTGCCAGCAGCTTGGGGGGTAGGTCCTACGAGCAGTACTTC.